Listed below are T cell receptor beta chains from one sample, sequenced in a study of T cell changes during pregnancy in multiple sclerosis. TCRdb's table, derived via immunoSEQ multiplex PCR, lists solely in-frame clones and lacks some. The sample shows around 70,000 clones, around 94% of them seen only once. The specimen was peripheral blood, collected before pregnancy. These receptors all come from a female donor with multiple sclerosis, enrolled in a pregnancy study. Each CDR3 is given with its conserved first and last residue. A D gene is named only where the DNA matches it firmly. Rows may omit the clone size; those that give it use once, few, many or a size class.

v_gene	d_gene	j_gene	abundance	CDR3nt	CDR3aa
TRBV9	.	TRBJ1-3	.	TGTGCCAGCAGCGTAGACGGGGGGCACGGAAACACCATATATTTT	CASSVDGGHGNTIYF
TRBV7-9	.	TRBJ2-7	.	TGTGCCAGCAGCGACAGGGAGGCCTCCTACGAGCAGTACTTC	CASSDREASYEQYF
TRBV4-3	TRBD1	TRBJ2-7	few	TGCGCCAGCAGCCAATCGGATCGGGACAGCTCCTACGAGCAGTACTTC	CASSQSDRDSSYEQYF
TRBV27	TRBD1	TRBJ2-1	.	TGTGCCAGCAGTTTATCGGGACAGGGGGACCAGAATGAGCAGTTCTTC	CASSLSGQGDQNEQFF
TRBV19	.	TRBJ1-5	.	TGTGCCAGTAGCCCAGGGTCAAGGGGGGGAAATCAGCCCCAGCATTTT	CASSPGSRGGNQPQHF
TRBV19	.	TRBJ2-7	.	TGTGCCAGTAGTCCCAATGCGGGTTACGAGCAGTACTTC	CASSPNAGYEQYF
TRBV2	TRBD2	TRBJ2-7	.	TGTGCCAGCAGTGCGGTGACTAGCGGGAGTTGGGAGCAGTACTTC	CASSAVTSGSWEQYF
TRBV5-6	.	TRBJ1-4	.	TGTGCCAGCAGCTTACCCGGGATAGGTAATGAAAAACTGTTTTTT	CASSLPGIGNEKLFF
TRBV13	TRBD2	TRBJ2-1	.	TGTGCCAGCAGCTTAGGCCTAGCGGGAGGGTCATATGAGCAGTTCTTC	CASSLGLAGGSYEQFF
TRBV7-2	TRBD2	TRBJ2-1	.	TGTGCCAGCAGCTCACTAGCGGGATCGGGTAATGAGCAGTTCTTC	CASSSLAGSGNEQFF
TRBV5-6	.	TRBJ1-6	.	TGTGCCAGCAGCCGGACAGATTATAATTCACCCCTCCACTTT	CASSRTDYNSPLHF
TRBV5-1	TRBD1	TRBJ2-7	.	TGCGCCAGCAGCTCTAAGACAGGGGAGTCTAGCGCGCAGTACTTC	CASSSKTGESSAQYF
TRBV7-9	.	TRBJ1-5	.	TGTGCCAGCAGCTTAGAAGGTCAGGGAGGTTTCGGCAATCAGCCCCAGCATTTT	CASSLEGQGGFGNQPQHF
TRBV18	TRBD1	TRBJ2-1	.	TGTGCCAGCTCGCGCTCCTCGGGACAGAGCTCCTACAATGAGCAGTTCTTC	CASSRSSGQSSYNEQFF
TRBV5-1	TRBD2	TRBJ2-1	once	TGCGCCAGCAAACTAGCGGGAGGGGACTCCTACAATGAGCAGTTCTTC	CASKLAGGDSYNEQFF
TRBV13	.	TRBJ1-1	.	TGTGCCAGCAGTAGTGTGAACACTGAAGCTTTCTTT	CASSSVNTEAFF
TRBV4-2	.	TRBJ2-7	once	TGTGCCAGCAGCCAAGATTGGGGGGGCGAGGGGTACGAGCAGTACTTC	CASSQDWGGEGYEQYF
TRBV7-2	.	TRBJ2-7	once	TGTGCCAGCAGCCCAAGGACTACCACTACCAACGAGCAGTACTTC	CASSPRTTTTNEQYF
TRBV7-8	TRBD1	TRBJ2-1	.	TGTGCCAGCAGCCCGCTGACAGGGAACTACAATGAGCAGTTCTTC	CASSPLTGNYNEQFF
TRBV13	.	TRBJ2-7	.	TGTGCCAGCAGCTCACAGGGCTACGAGCAGTACTTC	CASSSQGYEQYF
TRBV7-2	.	TRBJ2-3	.	TGTGCCAGCAGCTTAGCGGGCCCGCAGTATTTT	CASSLAGPQYF
TRBV7-9	.	TRBJ2-7	.	TGTGCCAGCAGCCTGGAGAGCTCCTACGAGCAGTACTTC	CASSLESSYEQYF
TRBV9	.	TRBJ2-3	.	TGTGCCAGCAGCCCACATCCGGGTTTCACAGATACGCAGTATTTT	CASSPHPGFTDTQYF
TRBV4-3	.	TRBJ1-1	.	TGCGCCAGCAGCCAAGATCGAACAGTGAACACTGAAGCTTTCTTT	CASSQDRTVNTEAFF
TRBV11-3	.	TRBJ2-7	.	TGTGCCAGCAGCTTCCACGGGAGAATCTCCTACGAGCAGTACTTC	CASSFHGRISYEQYF
TRBV6-7	.	TRBJ1-2	.	TGTGCCAGCAGTTATAGCCCGGCCGGGAATAACTATGGCTACACCTTC	CASSYSPAGNNYGYTF
TRBV7-3	TRBD2	TRBJ2-1	.	TGTGCCAGCAGCCCCCTTGCGGGAGTAGACAATGAGCAGTTCTTC	CASSPLAGVDNEQFF
TRBV11-2	TRBD1	TRBJ1-5	.	TGTGCCAGCAGCTTAAACAGGGGCCAGCCCCAGCATTTT	CASSLNRGQPQHF
TRBV6-4	TRBD2	TRBJ2-1	.	TGTGCCAGCATTTTGCCGGGACTAGCGGATTACAATGAGCAGTTCTTC	CASILPGLADYNEQFF
TRBV4-2	TRBD2	TRBJ2-5	.	TGTGCCAGCAGCCACTCCGGGACTAGCGGTTCCGGAGAGCAGTACTTC	CASSHSGTSGSGEQYF
TRBV5-5	TRBD1	TRBJ1-2	.	TGTGCCAGCAGCCTATGGACAGGGAGGAACTATGGCTACACCTTC	CASSLWTGRNYGYTF
TRBV29-1	TRBD1	TRBJ1-1	few	TGCAGCGTTAGTCAGGGGGGAAACACTGAAGCTTTCTTT	CSVSQGGNTEAFF
TRBV4-1	.	TRBJ2-5	.	TGCGCCAGCAGCCAAGAGGCAGGGCAGGGCCGACAAGAGACCCAGTACTTC	CASSQEAGQGRQETQYF
TRBV27	TRBD1	TRBJ2-1	.	TGTGCCAGCAGTTTGCGGTCGGGACAGGGGTACAATGAGCAGTTCTTC	CASSLRSGQGYNEQFF
TRBV5-1	TRBD2	TRBJ2-5	.	TGCGCCAGCAGTGCGGGGGGTTCTAGCGGGAGAGGGCGAGAGACCCAGTACTTC	CASSAGGSSGRGRETQYF
TRBV9	.	TRBJ2-3	.	TGTGCCAGCAGCATCCGACAAGCCACAGATACGCAGTATTTT	CASSIRQATDTQYF
TRBV13	TRBD1	TRBJ2-5	.	TGTGCCAGCAGCTTAGGGGCGGGGGACAGGGCCAGGCCCCAGTACTTC	CASSLGAGDRARPQYF
TRBV27	.	TRBJ2-2	.	TGTGCCAGCAGTTTCACAGGGTGGCAGGAGCTGTTTTTT	CASSFTGWQELFF
TRBV4-1	.	TRBJ1-1	.	TGCGCCAGCAGGAACCTTTTCGGTTTCATGAACACTGAAGCTTTCTTT	CASRNLFGFMNTEAFF
TRBV6-1	TRBD2	TRBJ2-1	.	TGTGCCAGCAGTGCGGGACTAGCGGGAGCCTCCTACAATGAGCAGTTCTTC	CASSAGLAGASYNEQFF
TRBV27	.	TRBJ2-7	.	TGTGCCAGCAGTTTCGGAGGGAATTCCTACGAGCAGTACTTC	CASSFGGNSYEQYF
TRBV5-4	.	TRBJ2-7	.	TGTGCCAGCAGTTCAGGGTACGAGCAGTACTTC	CASSSGYEQYF
TRBV5-6	.	TRBJ1-1	.	TGTGCCAGCAGCTTCGATCCAGGGATGAACACTGAAGCTTTCTTT	CASSFDPGMNTEAFF
TRBV5-1	.	TRBJ1-2	.	TGCGCCAGCAGCTTAGACAGCCTGCTCCTTACTAACTATGGCTACACCTTC	CASSLDSLLLTNYGYTF
TRBV6-1	.	TRBJ2-3	.	TGTGCCAGCAGGCCGGGTCCGCTAGCCGGAGATACGCAGTATTTT	CASRPGPLAGDTQYF
TRBV7-9	TRBD1	TRBJ2-3	.	TGTGCATTCGGGACAGGGCGTTTAGGTTTGGATACGCAGTATTTT	CAFGTGRLGLDTQYF